This TCR beta chain was found in a study of beta chain features in type 1 diabetes. Findings and caveats of the study: All four CD4+ subsets of Type 1 diabetes patients contained TCRB CDR3s that were moderately but significantly shorter.

Expressed TCRB transcripts were sequenced because the entire RNA isolate underwent reverse transcription. TCRdb's copy holds only in-frame clones and misses some; the assay was immunoSEQ multiplex PCR. The sample shows 50,000 or so clones, under 45% of them seen only once. This CDR3 is built from 16 residues. Germline loops: CDR1 SGHRS, CDR2 YFSETQ. Trimming left V 4 bases short and J 0 bases short, with 11 bases between. This clone appeared a few times. Its antigen is not identified. The origin of this receptor is a man aged 25 to 45 with type 1 diabetes. Sequences were obtained from Tregs from blood. The chain joins TRBV5-1 to TRBJ2-6, with D unclear. CDR3 coding DNA: TGCGCCAGCAGCCCGAGGAGTAGCTCTGGGGCCAACGTCCTGACTTTC. Its protein is CASSPRSSSGANVLTF.